The TCR beta chain under discussion was sequenced for a study of STAT5B mutations in CD4+ large granular lymphocyte leukemia. Looking at the study overall: Among healthy controls, a particular HLA allele went with more CDR3 'QG' motifs. Study-level points and caveats: The CD4+ versus CD8+ T-LGLL clonality difference may reflect limited sample size. Main leukemic clonotypes were patient-specific, but about 26% appeared at low frequency elsewhere.

Details on this clone: Its matching antigen is unknown.

The germline CDR1 and CDR2 sequences are SEHNR and FQNEAQ (reference sequence). Trimming removed 1 base at V and 8 bases at J, with 6 bases between. CDR3 size: 12 residues. Generated by immunoSEQ multiplex PCR, the TCRdb table keeps only in-frame clones and is missing some. This table has about 32,000 clones, about 85% appearing once. Sequencing input: CD4+ T cells from blood buffy coats. The V call is TRBV7-9, the J call TRBJ2-1; D is undetermined. The origin of this receptor is a human donor in good health. The CDR3 DNA sequence: TGTGCCAGCAGCTTAGGGGCATATGAGCAGTTCTTC. Translation: CASSLGAYEQFF.